The next 24 T cell receptor beta chains were all read from a single sample in a study of blood T cell repertoires in COVID-19. Using immunoSEQ multiplex PCR, the repertoire was profiled, and TCRdb retains in-frame clones only, with some absent. Of approximately 25,000 clones in the sample, around three quarters were seen once. The sample comprised peripheral blood. The receptors here all came from a woman over 75 with acute or convalescent COVID-19.

V usage is TRBV12-3 or TRBV12-4 and J usage is TRBJ2-1; 9 bases fit TRBD1. The trim removed 4 bases at V and 8 bases at J, leaving 0 bases unmatched. This CDR3 is 12 amino acids long. CDR3 sequence (DNA): TGTGCCAGCAGTTGGACAGGGGATGAGCAGTTCTTC. Translating it yields CASSWTGDEQFF.

J is TRBJ1-2 and V is TRBV4-2, with D maybe TRBD1 (5 bases). This CDR3 has 17 residues. The V gene's germline CDR1 is LGHNA and CDR2 YNFKEQ. The germline V and J ends were trimmed by 1 base and 0 bases, with 15 bases remaining between them. The CDR3 spells CASSQAGSGQSNYGYTF. The CDR3, as DNA: TGTGCCAGCAGCCAAGCTGGGTCAGGGCAATCTAACTATGGCTACACCTTC.

The rearrangement links TRBV3-1 (or the pseudogene TRBV3-2) to TRBJ2-7; no definite D call. CDR3 size: 13 residues. V lost 4 bases, J lost 4 bases, and 11 bases lay in between. Germline assignment: CDR1 LGHDT and CDR2 YNNKEL (reference sequence). The CDR3 here is CASSLFGRYEQYF. The CDR3 nucleotides are TGTGCCAGCAGCCTCTTCGGTAGATACGAGCAGTACTTC.

The chain recombines TRBV5-6 with TRBJ1-2, with 8 bases matching TRBD1. Germline CDR1 reads SGHDT; CDR2 reads YYEEEE. CDR3 length: 15 amino acids. Trimming took 4 bases from V and 5 from J; bases not matched to a gene: 10. The CDR3, as DNA: TGTGCCAGCAGCCCAGTGGACAGGGAAACTTATGGCTACACCTTC. Its translation: CASSPVDRETYGYTF. Full variable domain (remainder filled in from reference TRBV5-6 and TRBJ1-2): DAGVTQSPTHLIKTRGQQVTLRCSPKSGHDTVSWYQQALGQGPQFIFQYYEEEERQRGNFPDRFSGHQFPNYSSELNVNALLLGDSALYLCASSPVDRETYGYTFGSGTRLTVV.

This clone was seen ten or more times. J is TRBJ2-7 and V is TRBV3-1 (or the pseudogene TRBV3-2); D remains ambiguous. Germline V gene sequence: CDR1 LGHDT, CDR2 YNNKEL (reference sequence). V was clipped by 2 bases and J by 3 bases, with 11 bases between them. The CDR3 runs to 14 residues. CDR3 in DNA: TGTGCCAGCAGCCAACTAGTGCCTTACTACGAGCAGTACTTC. Its protein product is CASSQLVPYYEQYF.

V gene TRBV6-5 combines with J gene TRBJ2-7, with D unresolved. The CDR3 has 11 residues. Per the germline V gene, CDR1 is MNHEY and CDR2 is SVGAGI. V lost 6 bases and J 5 bases, leaving 8 bases between the germline ends. The CDR3, as DNA: TGTGCCAGCAGCCGCGACAACGAGCAGTACTTC. It codes for CASSRDNEQYF.

This chain connects TRBV5-1 to TRBJ1-1; 8 positions match TRBD1. The ends lost 5 bases at V and 6 bases at J; junction bases unmatched: 9. Germline V gene lookup returns CDR1 SGHRS and CDR2 YFSETQ. The CDR3 totals 14 residues. In DNA form, the CDR3 reads TGCGCCAGCAGAACTCAGGGGGCTGGGGCTGAAGCTTTCTTT. It translates to CASRTQGAGAEAFF.

This clone was recorded a few times. The chain employs TRBV19 and TRBJ2-1; TRBD2 might be the D (6 bases). Per germline, CDR1 LNHDA and CDR2 SQIVND (reference sequence). This CDR3 spans 13 amino acids. The germline V and J ends were trimmed by 7 bases and 9 bases, with 16 bases remaining between them. CDR3 bases: TGTGCCAGTAAAGGGCCCGGGAGAGGTGAGCAGTTCTTC. This translates into CASKGPGRGEQFF.

The chain recombines TRBV7-2 with TRBJ2-7; D is unresolved. The length of the CDR3 is 12 residues. The V gene lost 3 bases and the J gene lost 1 base, with 4 bases spanning the gap. From germline, CDR1 is SGHTA and CDR2 FQGNSA. In DNA, the CDR3 is TGTGCCAGCAGCTTTTCTTCCTACGAGCAGTACTTC. Protein sequence: CASSFSSYEQYF.

The genes are TRBV2 and TRBJ2-7; D not resolved. The CDR3 runs 12 residues. In germline, CDR1 is SNHLY, CDR2 FYNNEI. V was clipped by 4 bases and J by 2 bases, with 6 bases between them. The CDR3 region is CASSVSTYEQYF. CDR3 nucleotide sequence: TGTGCCAGCAGTGTGAGTACCTACGAGCAGTACTTC.

This chain uses TRBV3-1 (or the pseudogene TRBV3-2) with TRBJ2-5; D is unresolved. The V end lost 2 bases, the J end lost 1 base, and 8 bases lay between the germline ends. CDR1 is LGHDT and CDR2 is YNNKEL in the germline V gene (reference sequence). The CDR3 has 14 amino acids. CDR3 nucleotide sequence: TGTGCCAGCAGCCAACAGGCTTCCCAAGAGACCCAGTACTTC. Amino acids: CASSQQASQETQYF.

This chain connects TRBV6-5 to TRBJ2-1; no clear D gene. Trimming took off 7 bases at V and 3 bases at J, with 10 bases between the two ends. CDR1 and CDR2 (germline): MNHEY, SVGAGI. CDR3 length: 13 amino acids. In DNA form, the CDR3 reads TGTGCCAGCACCATGAATAGCTACAATGAGCAGTTCTTC. Translating gives CASTMNSYNEQFF.

The chain links TRBV29-1 to TRBJ1-2, with a possible D match to TRBD1 (5 bases). Germline CDR1 and CDR2: SQVTM and ANQGSEA. The CDR3 is 11 amino acids. The V and J ends lost 8 bases and 3 bases respectively, with 10 bases between them. CDR3 residues: CSLVTDYGYTF. The CDR3 DNA reads as TGCAGCCTAGTGACAGACTATGGCTACACCTTC.

The chain employs TRBV15 and TRBJ1-1, with D uncertain. In germline, CDR1 is LNHNV, CDR2 YYDKDF (reference sequence). This CDR3 region has 12 residues. Trimming stripped 0 bases from V and 7 bases from J, with 6 bases between. The CDR3 DNA sequence: TGTGCCACCAGCAGAGAGAGGGTTGAAGCTTTCTTT. Translated, it gives CATSRERVEAFF.

This clone turned up a few times. This chain joins TRBV6-2 or TRBV6-3 and TRBJ1-6; TRBD1 matches at 8 bases. V was pared by 0 bases and J by 6 bases, with 4 bases of the junction left unmatched. Looked up from germline, CDR1 is MNHEY and CDR2 is SVGEGT. The CDR3 runs 16 residues. Here the CDR3 DNA reads TGTGCCAGCAGTTACTCGGGGGGACAGGTTAATTCACCCCTCCACTTT. It translates to CASSYSGGQVNSPLHF.

The chain is built from TRBV2 and TRBJ1-1, with D hard to call. Germline values: CDR1 SNHLY, CDR2 FYNNEI. With 4 bases removed from V and 8 bases from J, the gap between germline ends came to 23 bases. The CDR3 runs 16 residues. The CDR3 sequence: CASSVNLPGSGSEAFF. The CDR3 DNA follows: TGTGCCAGCAGTGTGAATTTGCCGGGCTCGGGGTCCGAAGCTTTCTTT. Variable domain in full (rest from reference TRBV2 and TRBJ1-1): EPEVTQTPSHQVTQMGQEVILRCVPISNHLYFYWYRQILGQKVEFLVSFYNNEISEKSEIFDDQFSVERPDGSNFTLKIRSTKLEDSAMYFCASSVNLPGSGSEAFFGQGTRLTVV.

The chain uses TRBV6-5 and TRBJ1-5; D call uncertain. V shed 6 bases and J shed 4 bases, with 16 bases lying between them. This CDR3 contains 15 residues. Germline CDR1 and CDR2: MNHEY and SVGAGI. The CDR3 DNA sequence: TGTGCCAGCAGAACCGGGTCGGGTGAGAATCAGCCCCAGCATTTT. Residues: CASRTGSGENQPQHF.

CDR3 nucleotide sequence: TGTGCCAGCAGTACCGGGGATACGCAGTATTTT. Its protein is CASSTGDTQYF. The J gene is TRBJ2-3, the V gene TRBV6-5, with no clear D. The CDR3 has 11 amino acids. V lost 5 bases and J lost 6, with 6 bases in between. Germline CDR1 and CDR2: MNHEY and SVGAGI.

The J gene is TRBJ1-5, the V gene TRBV6-6; the match to TRBD1 covers 7 bases. The CDR3 is made up of 12 amino acids. Germline values: CDR1 MNHNY, CDR2 SVGAGI (reference sequence). Trimming took 7 bases from V and 6 from J; bases not matched to a gene: 3. Here the CDR3 DNA reads TGTGCCAGCAAGGGGGCTGGTCAGCCCCAGCATTTT. Its translation: CASKGAGQPQHF.

The chain carries TRBV7-9 and TRBJ1-2; D perhaps matches TRBD1 (5 bases). Germline CDR1 is SEHNR and CDR2 is FQNEAQ (reference sequence). With 1 base removed from V and 4 bases from J, the gap between germline ends came to 19 bases. The CDR3 contains 17 residues. In DNA form, the CDR3 reads TGTGCCAGCAGCTTAGTCCCATCGGACATCTGGGCCTATGGCTACACCTTC. Amino acids: CASSLVPSDIWAYGYTF.

DNA of the CDR3: TGTGCCAGCTCATTGGGACAGGGGGCTGGACAGCCCCAGCATTTT. Its protein product is CASSLGQGAGQPQHF. This rearrangement joins TRBV18 to TRBJ1-5; 12 positions match TRBD1. The CDR3 is 15 amino acids. With V trimmed by 5 bases and J by 7 bases, 6 bases remained unmatched. Germline V lookup: CDR1 KGHSH, CDR2 LQKENI.

V and J are TRBV2 and TRBJ2-4; 7 bases line up with TRBD1. Per the germline V gene, CDR1 is SNHLY and CDR2 is FYNNEI. The CDR3 spans 12 residues. Trimming cost V 6 bases and J 8 bases; bases outside gene matches: 4. The CDR3 bases are TGTGCCAGCAGAGTCCAGGGGGACATTCAGTACTTC. This encodes CASRVQGDIQYF.

The genes are TRBV6-4 and TRBJ2-1, with D perhaps TRBD2 (6 bases). The CDR3 runs 14 residues. CDR1 MRHNA and CDR2 SNTAGT come from the germline V gene. Trimming took 3 bases from V and 11 from J, leaving 17 bases between them. In nucleotides, the CDR3 is TGTGCCAGCAGTGAGTCGGCAGGAGGGGCGAAGCAGTTCTTC. Translation: CASSESAGGAKQFF.

The rearrangement links TRBV18 to TRBJ2-1; D gene unclear. Germline CDR1 reads KGHSH; CDR2 reads LQKENI. The CDR3 loop spans 14 amino acids. Trimming shortened V by 2 bases and J by 3 bases, and 8 bases separated the two germline ends. CDR3 coding DNA: TGTGCCAGCTCACCATCACAAGACTACAATGAGCAGTTCTTC. This codes for CASSPSQDYNEQFF.